This T cell receptor (beta chain) was recorded in a study of blood T cell repertoires in COVID-19. Whole-study context: Whether acute or convalescent, the COVID-19 samples came from the United States, Italy and Spain. Nucleic acid was either cDNA or gDNA, and it came from T cells, B-cell-depleted T cells, or PBMCs.

The CDR3 totals 14 residues. The V gene lost 2 bases and the J gene lost 4 bases, with 12 bases spanning the gap. CDR1 is SGHRS, CDR2 YFSETQ, per germline. The assay was immunoSEQ multiplex PCR, and TCRdb's table has in-frame clones only and misses some. The data show some 300,000 clones, 89% seen once. Participants' reported clinical history set cohort assignment. During the 2 weeks before they entered the study, exposed participants had met someone with a PCR-confirmed or clinician-diagnosed COVID-19 case. The sequencing input was PBMCs or T cells enriched from blood (not recorded which). The TCR comes from a woman in her 50s who had been exposed to COVID-19. This chain connects TRBV5-1 to TRBJ1-2; D may be TRBD1 (5 bases). CDR3 sequence (DNA): TGCGCCAGCAGCTTAGGCGGGGCGGCCTATGGCTACACCTTC. It specifies CASSLGGAAYGYTF.